This T cell receptor (beta chain) was retrieved from a study of T cells in Graves' hyperthyroidism and ophthalmopathy. Study overall: At the time of initial diagnosis and before any treatment, peripheral blood was collected.

From RNA transcripts, TCR beta CDR3 regions were amplified. With the HTBI primer set, the TCR CDR3 went through a first round of RT-PCR. TCRdb fed the multiplex PCR reads into MiXCR, producing one record per CDR3 protein. The sample holds a few hundred thousand distinct CDR3 sequences, about 16% seen once. CDR1 LGHNA and CDR2 YNFKEQ come from the germline V gene. CDR3 size: 14 residues. V was shortened by 1 base and J by 5 bases, with 9 bases between the two germline ends. V is TRBV4-2 and J is TRBJ1-5; tentative D call: TRBD1 (6 bases). Sequencing input: blood. The source of this sequence is a woman in her thirties with Graves' ophthalmopathy. The CDR3 is CASSQAGGDQPQHF. The CDR3 DNA follows: TGTGCCAGCAGCCAAGCCGGGGGCGATCAGCCCCAGCATTTT.